A single sample gave rise to the 22 T cell receptor beta chains below, sequenced in a study of T cell responses to AZD1222 COVID-19 vaccine. Measured with immunoSEQ multiplex PCR; TCRdb has only the in-frame clones, and not every one. The sample holds 100,000 or so clones, 90% to 95% seen once. Here the sequenced sample was peripheral blood, taken 28 days after the second AZD1222 dose. The receptors shown here come from an adult who received the AZD1222 COVID-19 vaccine.

The chain carries TRBV19 and TRBJ1-1; 7 nucleotides align to TRBD1. Germline CDR1 reads LNHDA; CDR2 reads SQIVND (reference sequence). With V trimmed by 2 bases and J by 0 bases, 3 bases remained unmatched. The CDR3 runs 15 residues. CDR3 loop: CASSIMGTVNTEAFF. The CDR3 DNA reads TGTGCCAGTAGTATAATGGGGACAGTGAACACTGAAGCTTTCTTT.

V and J are TRBV30 and TRBJ2-4; D unclear. The CDR3 totals 14 residues. The germline V and J ends were trimmed by 1 base and 0 bases, with 7 bases remaining between them. Germline loops: CDR1 GTSNPN, CDR2 SVGIG (reference sequence). CDR3 DNA sequence: TGTGCCTGGAGTGAAGGGCTAGCCAAAAACATTCAGTACTTC. This translates into CAWSEGLAKNIQYF.

The J gene is TRBJ1-6, the V gene TRBV7-2, with D unclear. Germline lookup yields CDR1 SGHTA and CDR2 FQGNSA. This CDR3 has 15 residues. V was cut by 2 bases and J by 7 bases, with 12 bases left in between. The CDR3 nucleotides read TGTGCCAGCAGCTTACGGGCAGGAGGCAATTCACCCCTCCACTTT. Its translation: CASSLRAGGNSPLHF. Drawing the rest from reference TRBV7-2 and TRBJ1-6, the complete variable domain is GAGVSQSPSNKVTEKGKDVELRCDPISGHTALYWYRQSLGQGLEFLIYFQGNSAPDKSGLPSDRFSAERTGGSVSTLTIQRTQQEDSAVYLCASSLRAGGNSPLHFGNGTRLTVT.

The chain employs TRBV29-1 and TRBJ2-5; D might be TRBD1 (5 bases). With 4 bases removed from V and 4 bases from J, the gap between germline ends came to 13 bases. Germline V gene lookup returns CDR1 SQVTM and CDR2 ANQGSEA. The CDR3 extends over 13 amino acids. The CDR3 reads CSVAQGRGETQYF. The CDR3 DNA reads TGCAGCGTTGCCCAGGGTCGAGGAGAGACCCAGTACTTC.

The CDR3 is CASIPGGPNTEAFF. Here the CDR3 DNA reads TGTGCCTCCATCCCTGGGGGGCCTAACACTGAAGCTTTCTTT. The V call is TRBV19, the J call TRBJ1-1, with D perhaps TRBD1 (6 bases). The length of the CDR3 is 14 residues. V lost 11 bases and J lost 2, with 18 bases in between. CDR1 and CDR2 (germline): LNHDA, SQIVND (reference sequence).

This clone was picked up one time. V is TRBV11-2 and J is TRBJ1-2; D perhaps matches TRBD1 (6 bases). Germline CDR1 reads SGHAT; CDR2 reads FQNNGV. With 1 base removed from V and 8 bases from J, the gap between germline ends came to 11 bases. The CDR3 length is 13 residues. CDR3: CASSLGAGGGYTF. The CDR3, as DNA: TGTGCCAGCAGCTTAGGGGCGGGGGGCGGCTACACCTTC.

CDR3 region: CASSSDRGRDQPQHF. CDR3 sequence (DNA): TGTGCCAGCAGCTCAGACAGGGGGCGTGATCAGCCCCAGCATTTT. This chain links TRBV6-6 with TRBJ1-5, with 10 bases matching TRBD1. Trimming took 6 bases from V and 5 from J; bases not matched to a gene: 7. The CDR3 has 15 residues. The V gene's germline CDR1 is MNHNY and CDR2 SVGAGI (reference sequence).

The V call is TRBV21-1, the J call TRBJ1-4. TRBV21-1 is described as a pseudogene. The CDR3 consists of 14 residues. This CDR3 reads CASSKVGVRIQLFF. The CDR3 bases are TGTGCCAGCAGCAAAGTAGGAGTAAGGATTCAACTGTTTTTT.

The chain employs TRBV27 and TRBJ1-5, with 8 positions matching TRBD1. With V trimmed by 5 bases and J by 4 bases, 4 bases remained unmatched. Germline V gene data show CDR1 as MNHEY and CDR2 as SMNVEV (reference sequence). The CDR3 is 14 residues long. This chain's CDR3 is CASSLQGENQPQHF. The CDR3 region has the DNA TGTGCCAGCAGTCTACAGGGGGAGAATCAGCCCCAGCATTTT.

The CDR3 DNA reads as TGTGCCACCCAAAGCGAGGTCACTGAAGCTTTCTTT. Protein sequence: CATQSEVTEAFF. The chain has TRBV12-3 or TRBV12-4 and TRBJ1-1, with unresolved D. The CDR3 has 12 amino acids. V shed 10 bases and J shed 4 bases, with 13 bases lying between them.

The genes are TRBV2 and TRBJ1-6; D is unclear. The germline V and J ends were trimmed by 3 bases and 8 bases, with 2 bases remaining between them. Germline CDR1 SNHLY, CDR2 FYNNEI. This CDR3 spans 11 amino acids. CDR3 amino acids: CASSDYSPLHF. DNA for the CDR3: TGTGCCAGCAGTGATTATTCACCCCTCCACTTT.

CDR3 in amino acids: CASSVVGTTFSGANVLTF. The CDR3 bases are TGTGCCAGCAGCGTAGTAGGCACTACCTTCTCTGGGGCCAACGTCCTGACTTTC. This chain joins TRBV9 and TRBJ2-6; D gene uncertain. V lost 0 bases, J lost 0 bases, and 13 bases lay in between. This CDR3 spans 18 amino acids. CDR1 is SGDLS and CDR2 is YYNGEE in the germline V gene.

The chain employs TRBV14 and TRBJ1-4; D call uncertain. This CDR3 region has 16 residues. V gave up 0 bases and J gave up 12 bases, with 20 bases separating them. Germline V CDR1 and CDR2: SGHDN, FVKESK. The CDR3 DNA follows: TGTGCCAGCAGCCAAGACTCATCCCACCAACTGAGGGAACTGTTTTTT. Amino acids: CASSQDSSHQLRELFF.

The genes are TRBV5-1 and TRBJ1-1; D unresolved. Germline V gene lookup returns CDR1 SGHRS and CDR2 YFSETQ. Deletions cut 0 bases from V and 0 bases from J, with 12 bases between. The CDR3 consists of 16 residues. CDR3 DNA sequence: TGCGCCAGCAGCTTGGGCGGAGGGCGGATGAACACTGAAGCTTTCTTT. Its protein is CASSLGGGRMNTEAFF.

This clone was seen a single time. The CDR3 DNA reads as TGTGCCTGGAATGTGGGGCGTCACTATGGCTACACCTTC. Encoded protein: CAWNVGRHYGYTF. V gene TRBV30 combines with J gene TRBJ1-2, with a weak D call TRBD1 (5 bases). Germline CDR1 is GTSNPN and CDR2 is SVGIG (reference sequence). V was pared by 4 bases and J by 3 bases, with 12 bases between. CDR3 size: 13 residues.

The gene calls are TRBV3-1 (or the pseudogene TRBV3-2) and TRBJ1-6; TRBD1 matches at 7 bases. CDR1 and CDR2 from the germline V gene are LGHDT and YNNKEL (reference sequence). The CDR3 sequence is 15 residues long. Trimming at V came to 1 base and at J to 10 bases, leaving 7 bases not matched to a gene. The CDR3 DNA follows: TGTGCCAGCAGCCAAGCGTCGGACAGGCGCTCACCCCTCCACTTT. This codes for CASSQASDRRSPLHF.

V usage is TRBV9 and J usage is TRBJ2-3, with TRBD2 matching 7 bases. Trimming at V came to 2 bases and at J to 2 bases, leaving 8 bases not matched to a gene. The CDR3 totals 16 residues. Germline V gene data show CDR1 as SGDLS and CDR2 as YYNGEE. CDR3 residues: CASSVRSAGDTDTQYF. DNA for the CDR3: TGTGCCAGCAGCGTCCGGAGCGCGGGGGACACAGATACGCAGTATTTT.

This chain connects TRBV27 to TRBJ1-2; TRBD1 aligns across 9 bases. CDR3 size: 16 residues. V lost 3 bases, J lost 8 bases, and 13 bases stayed unmatched. Germline V gene data show CDR1 as MNHEY and CDR2 as SMNVEV (reference sequence). The CDR3, as DNA: TGTGCCAGCAGTTTTAGGGCGTCGGGACAGGGATACGGCTACACCTTC. Amino acids: CASSFRASGQGYGYTF.

The chain uses TRBV12-2 and TRBJ2-7; the table gives TRBD1 as D, unverified against the DNA. TRBV12-2 is reported as a pseudogene. CDR3 length equals 16 residues. The CDR3: CASRLSWHTGYHEQYF. In DNA, the CDR3 is TGTGCAAGTCGCTTATCATGGCACACAGGGTACCACGAGCAGTACTTC.

DNA of the CDR3: TGTGCCAGCTCCCCGGACTCTGGAAACACCATATATTTT. Translated, it gives CASSPDSGNTIYF. This rearrangement joins TRBV18 to TRBJ1-3; D call uncertain. V was trimmed by 6 bases and J by 0 bases, leaving 6 bases between them. Germline V gene lookup returns CDR1 KGHSH and CDR2 LQKENI. The CDR3 runs to 13 residues.

The chain employs TRBV6-5 and TRBJ2-5; 9 positions match TRBD2. The CDR3 is 13 amino acids. The V segment lost 8 bases and the J segment 5 bases; nucleotides outside the gene matches: 6. Looked up from germline, CDR1 is MNHEY and CDR2 is SVGAGI. The CDR3 nucleotides are TGTGCCAGCGGGCGGGGGGGCATTGAGACCCAGTACTTC. Amino acids: CASGRGGIETQYF.

This clone was recorded once. The V and J genes are TRBV6-2 or TRBV6-3 and TRBJ2-1, with unresolved D. The germline CDR1 and CDR2 sequences are MNHEY and SVGEGT. The CDR3 is 12 amino acids. V was cut by 5 bases and J by 9 bases, with 11 bases left in between. DNA of the CDR3: TGTGCCAGCAGTCCCCGTGAGAGTGAGCAGTTCTTC. Translated, it gives CASSPRESEQFF.